This T cell receptor (beta chain) was sequenced in a study of blood T cell repertoires in COVID-19. V lost 5 bases and J lost 7; bases outside the gene matches: 12. The germline CDR1 and CDR2 sequences are SNHLY and FYNNEI. The length of the CDR3 is 16 residues. In the study's own analysis: Using reference gene primer amplification, nucleated cell counts were estimated. Clones were read by immunoSEQ multiplex PCR, and TCRdb kept only the in-frame ones, dropping some. D and trimming were read from the DNA, whereas the V and J calls and clone size are those reported in that table. The sample holds 150,000 to 200,000 clones, around four fifths seen once.

The sequence was obtained from a woman older than 75 with COVID-19, enrolled during active disease. The material sequenced was peripheral blood. J is TRBJ2-1 and V is TRBV2; 9 nucleotides align to TRBD2. The CDR3 region is CASSPWGGGAPNEQFF. CDR3 DNA: TGTGCCAGCAGTCCCTGGGGCGGGGGGGCCCCGAATGAGCAGTTCTTC.